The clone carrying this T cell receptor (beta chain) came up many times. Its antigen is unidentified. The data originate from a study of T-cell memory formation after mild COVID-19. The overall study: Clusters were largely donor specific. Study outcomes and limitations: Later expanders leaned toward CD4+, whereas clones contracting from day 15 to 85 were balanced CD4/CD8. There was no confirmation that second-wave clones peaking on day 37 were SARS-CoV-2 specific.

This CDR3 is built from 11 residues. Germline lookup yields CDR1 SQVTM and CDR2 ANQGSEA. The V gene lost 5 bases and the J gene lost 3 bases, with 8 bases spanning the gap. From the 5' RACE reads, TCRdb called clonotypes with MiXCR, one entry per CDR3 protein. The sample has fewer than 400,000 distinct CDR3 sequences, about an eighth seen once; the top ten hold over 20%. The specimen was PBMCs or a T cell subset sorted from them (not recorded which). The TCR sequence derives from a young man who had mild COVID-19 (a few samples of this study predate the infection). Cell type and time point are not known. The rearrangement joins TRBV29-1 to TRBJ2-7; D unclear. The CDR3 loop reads CSVTGSYEQYF. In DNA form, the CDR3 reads TGCAGCGTTACCGGTAGCTACGAGCAGTACTTC.